This T cell receptor beta chain emerged from a study of CD8+ T cells in alopecia areata. Study in general: The drug, oral tofacitinib, was given to treated patients at 5 to 10 mg twice daily. The tofacitinib course ran for 6 to 18 months and was followed by 6 months off drug. The study, taken as a whole, reports: Relative to mice, TCR sharing across patients was less clear, a difference possibly HLA-related.

RNA was isolated and reverse transcribed to cDNA, the sequencing template. Data came from immunoSEQ multiplex PCR; TCRdb stores just in-frame clones and leaves some out. This sample has about 170,000 clones; about 67% occur once, and the top ten carry about an eighth. About this clone itself: Its antigen is not identified.

CDR1 SGHRS and CDR2 YFSETQ come from the germline V gene. This CDR3 is 15 amino acids long. The junction had 2 bases not matched to a gene; V was cut back by 0 bases and J by 2 bases. Source: CD8+ T cells sorted from blood, taken at week 0. The chain has TRBV5-1 and TRBJ2-1; the match to TRBD1 covers 7 bases. The source is a human donor with alopecia areata. The CDR3 loop is CASSLAQGTYNEQFF. CDR3 DNA sequence: TGCGCCAGCAGCTTGGCACAGGGGACCTACAATGAGCAGTTCTTC.